This TCR beta chain was recorded in a study of blood T cell repertoires in COVID-19. Study-wide background: From T cells, B-cell-depleted T cells, or PBMCs came the material, which was cDNA or gDNA.

Methods used by the authors: Estimation of nucleated cell counts was performed using reference gene primer amplification. Clones were sequenced by immunoSEQ multiplex PCR, and TCRdb holds only the in-frame ones, with some missing. That table gives V, J and clone size, and the DNA gave D and trimming. The sample shows about 200,000 clones, over 80% of them seen only once. The sample holds a few counts of this clone. The CDR3 runs to 14 residues. Germline CDR1 reads WSHSY; CDR2 reads SAAADI. J gave up 2 bases and V 4 bases, and 4 bases lay outside the gene matches. This TCR was sampled from a man aged 35-49 years with acute or convalescent COVID-19. The sequenced sample consisted of peripheral blood. The chain joins TRBV10-2 to TRBJ2-5; the match to TRBD2 covers 7 bases. DNA for the CDR3: TGCGCCAGCAGTGGAACTAGCGCGCAAGAGACCCAGTACTTC. This gives the protein CASSGTSAQETQYF.